A single sample gave rise to the 18 T cell receptor beta chains below, sequenced in a study of blood T cell repertoires in COVID-19. Method: immunoSEQ multiplex PCR; TCRdb's copy keeps in-frame clones and lacks some. The profile shows 70,000 to 90,000 clones, about 80% of them singletons. The source material was peripheral blood. These TCRs come from a human donor in a cohort sampled during active COVID-19.

This rearrangement joins TRBV7-3 to TRBJ2-2; TRBD2 might be the D (5 bases). V lost 6 bases and J 7 bases, leaving 18 bases between the germline ends. Germline CDR1 and CDR2: SGHTA and FQGTGA. This CDR3 comprises 15 residues. Written as DNA, the CDR3 is TGTGCCAGCAGTCTCGGGCCCGGAGGATACGGGGAGCTGTTTTTT. It yields the protein CASSLGPGGYGELFF.

The rearrangement joins TRBV9 to TRBJ2-3; tentatively, D is TRBD1 (5 bases). The V gene lost 0 bases and the J gene lost 4 bases, with 9 bases spanning the gap. Looked up from germline, CDR1 is SGDLS and CDR2 is YYNGEE. The CDR3 is 14 amino acids. The chain's CDR3 is CASSVEGLADTQYF. CDR3 in DNA: TGTGCCAGCAGCGTAGAGGGGCTGGCAGATACGCAGTATTTT.

The J gene is TRBJ1-5, the V gene TRBV6-5; weak D call: TRBD1 (6 bases). Trimming pared 5 bases from V and 6 bases from J, leaving 8 bases between. In germline, CDR1 is MNHEY, CDR2 SVGAGI. This CDR3 spans 12 amino acids. The CDR3 DNA reads TGTGCCAGCAGTCAGACAGGTCAGCCCCAGCATTTT. It specifies CASSQTGQPQHF.

The CDR3 DNA reads TGTGCCAGCAGCCCCCGGACAGGGGTCAATGAGCAGTTCTTC. Translation: CASSPRTGVNEQFF. The chain has TRBV11-1 and TRBJ2-1; 9 bases are shared with TRBD1. The CDR3 loop spans 14 amino acids. The V and J ends lost 5 bases and 6 bases, in that order; junction bases with no gene match: 5. Germline V gene data show CDR1 as SGHAT and CDR2 as FQDESV (reference sequence).

The chain employs TRBV4-2 and TRBJ2-2; D is uncertain. Germline-derived CDR1 and CDR2 are LGHNA and YNFKEQ. V was clipped by 7 bases and J by 5 bases, with 11 bases between them. This CDR3 comprises 13 residues. The DNA of the CDR3 is TGTGCCAGCAACCTGCTACTAACCGGGGAGCTGTTTTTT. Its translation: CASNLLLTGELFF.

The chain joins TRBV14 to TRBJ2-6, with 7 bases aligning to TRBD1. V shed 2 bases, J shed 6 bases, and the junction held 4 bases outside the gene matches. Germline V gives CDR1 SGHDN, CDR2 FVKESK. This CDR3 spans 15 amino acids. CDR3 sequence: CASSQRQGTANVLTF. CDR3 nucleotides: TGTGCCAGCAGCCAACGACAGGGTACGGCCAACGTCCTGACTTTC.

The chain is built from TRBV28 and TRBJ2-3, with 7 nucleotides matching TRBD2. With 2 bases clipped from V and 0 bases from J, the junction kept 5 bases outside the gene matches. The CDR3 extends over 16 amino acids. Germline CDR1 and CDR2: MDHEN and SYDVKM. CDR3 sequence reads: CASSLMGGTSTDTQYF. The DNA for the CDR3 is TGTGCCAGCAGTTTAATGGGAGGGACTAGCACAGATACGCAGTATTTT.

This chain joins TRBV5-1 and TRBJ2-3, with D unclear. Looked up from germline, CDR1 is SGHRS and CDR2 is YFSETQ. CDR3 length: 13 amino acids. V was shortened by 0 bases and J by 4 bases, with 6 bases between the two germline ends. CDR3 sequence reads: CASSLVPADTQYF. The CDR3 nucleotides read TGCGCCAGCAGCTTGGTTCCCGCAGATACGCAGTATTTT.

This clone is a singleton in its sample. The chain is built from TRBV5-1 and TRBJ2-1, with 9 bases that match TRBD2. The V gene end was trimmed by 0 bases and the J gene end by 6 bases; junction bases not matched to a gene: 13. Per the germline V gene, CDR1 is SGHRS and CDR2 is YFSETQ. The CDR3 is 18 residues long. CDR3 sequence reads: CASSLVPAGGGLFNEQFF. The CDR3 DNA follows: TGCGCCAGCAGCTTGGTACCAGCGGGGGGTGGGTTGTTCAATGAGCAGTTCTTC.

The rearrangement joins TRBV5-1 to TRBJ2-7, with D possibly being TRBD1 (7 bases). The CDR3 spans 15 residues. Trimming pared 4 bases from V and 5 bases from J, leaving 19 bases between. Per the germline V gene, CDR1 is SGHRS and CDR2 is YFSETQ. The CDR3 reads CASSLEGAVYHEQYF. The CDR3, as DNA: TGCGCCAGCAGCCTGGAGGGGGCGGTATACCACGAGCAGTACTTC.

This clone was seen only a few times. CDR3 DNA: TGTGCCAGTACCACGGGGGCCGACAGGGGAGGTTTCTCTGGAAACACCATATATTTT. Amino acid sequence: CASTTGADRGGFSGNTIYF. This rearrangement joins TRBV19 to TRBJ1-3, with 8 positions matching TRBD1. The CDR3 spans 19 residues. With V trimmed by 7 bases and J by 0 bases, 17 bases remained unmatched. Germline CDR1 is LNHDA and CDR2 is SQIVND (reference sequence). Complete variable domain (other parts from reference TRBV19 and TRBJ1-3): DGGITQSPKYLFRKEGQNVTLSCEQNLNHDAMYWYRQDPGQGLRLIYYSQIVNDFQKGDIAEGYSVSREKKESFPLTVTSAQKNPTAFYLCASTTGADRGGFSGNTIYFGEGSWLTVV.

The chain employs TRBV19 and TRBJ2-7; 7 bases align to TRBD2. The CDR3 spans 16 residues. Germline values: CDR1 LNHDA, CDR2 SQIVND (reference sequence). V lost 7 bases, J lost 0 bases, and 12 bases stayed unmatched. This CDR3 is CASTPRASGYSYEQYF. CDR3 nucleotides: TGTGCCAGTACCCCCAGGGCTAGCGGTTACTCCTACGAGCAGTACTTC.

The chain carries TRBV7-6 and TRBJ2-6; maybe TRBD1 (6 bases). The CDR3 extends over 18 amino acids. Trimming took 4 bases from V and 0 from J, leaving 16 bases between them. Germline CDR1 and CDR2: SGHVS and FNYEAQ. The CDR3 DNA is TGTGCCAGCAGCTCTCCCGGGACATGGAGCTCTGGGGCCAACGTCCTGACTTTC. Its translation is CASSSPGTWSSGANVLTF.

This chain links TRBV9 with TRBJ1-2; maybe TRBD1 (6 bases). Germline V gene lookup returns CDR1 SGDLS and CDR2 YYNGEE. V lost 1 base to trimming and J lost 13 bases, with 20 bases between them. CDR3 length equals 14 residues. The CDR3 spells CASSVFMITGPSTF. For the CDR3, the DNA is TGTGCCAGCAGCGTATTCATGATTACAGGGCCCAGCACCTTC.

The rearrangement links TRBV20-1 to TRBJ2-3, with TRBD2 identical over 9 bases. The CDR3 loop spans 15 amino acids. Germline lookup yields CDR1 DFQATT and CDR2 SNEGSKA (reference sequence). V shed 3 bases, J shed 7 bases, and the junction held 11 bases outside the gene matches. The CDR3 sequence: CSASPPGGGAYTQYF. The DNA of the CDR3 is TGCAGTGCTAGTCCCCCTGGCGGGGGGGCATATACGCAGTATTTT.

The rearrangement links TRBV29-1 to TRBJ1-2, with a possible D match to TRBD1 (6 bases). The germline V gene encodes CDR1 SQVTM and CDR2 ANQGSEA. The CDR3 consists of 14 residues. V lost 7 bases and J 8 bases, leaving 23 bases between the germline ends. CDR3 residues: CSAERSDGGQGYTF. CDR3 bases: TGCAGCGCAGAAAGGTCTGACGGAGGACAGGGCTACACCTTC.

This rearrangement joins TRBV5-1 to TRBJ1-1, with D unresolved. Germline V gene data show CDR1 as SGHRS and CDR2 as YFSETQ. V was shortened by 0 bases and J by 6 bases, with 9 bases between the two germline ends. This CDR3 spans 13 amino acids. The DNA of the CDR3 is TGCGCCAGCAGCTTGGCGCGTGAATCTGAAGCTTTCTTT. Residues: CASSLARESEAFF.

The gene calls are TRBV29-1 and TRBJ2-3; 8 positions agree with TRBD2. After removal of 6 bases from V and 3 bases from J, the junction contained 8 bases not matched to a gene. CDR3 size: 14 residues. CDR1 and CDR2 (germline): SQVTM, ANQGSEA. The chain's CDR3 is CSVYGLAGTDTQYF. For the CDR3, the DNA is TGCAGCGTGTACGGACTAGCTGGGACAGATACGCAGTATTTT.